The rows below give T cell receptor beta chains drawn from one sample of a study of human T cells and chemical hapten exposure. MiXCR, applied by TCRdb to the RACE reads, yields one record per CDR3 protein. The data hold 56,000 or so distinct CDR3 sequences, with roughly 10% observed a single time. Sequenced material: whole blood, taken in connection with sensitization to the hapten diphenylcyclopropenone (DPC). Receptors were obtained from a woman aged 25 to 39 with alopecia areata. Some clones in this sample may be carry-over from other donors' samples. The CDR3 runs from the conserved cysteine through the conserved F or W. The order of the fields is D gene, J gene, V gene, clone size, CDR3 DNA, CDR3 protein. The D gene is left open where the match is weak. Clone size is shown for a subset of rows, as once, few, many or a class of expanded clone.

- | TRBJ2-6 | TRBV27 | few | TGTGCCAGCAGTTACTCCCCTGGGGCCAACGTCCTGACTTTC | CASSYSPGANVLTF
- | TRBJ2-3 | TRBV4-3 | many | TGCGCCAGCAGCCAAGATACGGGTACAGATACGCAGTATTTT | CASSQDTGTDTQYF
- | TRBJ1-6 | TRBV2 | - | TGTGCCAGCAACCCCCCCAGGGCCAGGGATTCACCCCTCCACTTT | CASNPPRARDSPLHF
TRBD2 | TRBJ2-1 | TRBV10-3 | many | TGTGCCATCAGTGCTTCTAGCGGGGGGGCAGGTGAGCAGTTCTTC | CAISASSGGAGEQFF
- | TRBJ1-1 | TRBV28 | many | TGTGCCAGCAGTTTATTCCCAGTTATGAACACTGAAGCTTTCTTT | CASSLFPVMNTEAFF
- | TRBJ2-3 | TRBV20-1 | many | TGCAGTGTCGAACCGGATCTATCTAGCACAGATACGCAGTATTTT | CSVEPDLSSTDTQYF
- | TRBJ2-2 | TRBV29-1 | many | TGCAGCGTTGGCCTAGGGGGTTTTGAGCTGTTTTTT | CSVGLGGFELFF
- | TRBJ1-1 | TRBV18 | many | TGTGCCAGCTCACCACCCTCTCTCGGAGAGAACACTGAAGCTTTCTTT | CASSPPSLGENTEAFF
- | TRBJ2-5 | TRBV11-2 | many | TGTGCCAGCAGCTTGGGACATATTCAAGAGACCCAGTACTTC | CASSLGHIQETQYF
- | TRBJ1-2 | TRBV11-1 | few | TGTGCCAGCAGCATCGGACAGCGCTATGGCTACACCTTC | CASSIGQRYGYTF
- | TRBJ1-6 | TRBV14 | many | TGTGCCAGCAGCTTAAGGGGGGTTCGAGATTCACCCCTCCACTTT | CASSLRGVRDSPLHF
TRBD2 | TRBJ2-1 | TRBV7-9 | - | TGTGCCAGCAGGCCCACTCGCGGGGGGGCGGATGAGCAGTTCTTC | CASRPTRGGADEQFF
- | TRBJ2-7 | TRBV6-1 | - | TGTGCCAGCAGGAGGAGCTTCGGAGGGCGCTACGAGCAGTACTTC | CASRRSFGGRYEQYF
TRBD2 | TRBJ2-5 | TRBV20-1 | few | TGCAGCCCCAAACCGGCGGGGGGGCCGAAGACCCAGTACTTC | CSPKPAGGPKTQYF
- | TRBJ1-6 | TRBV7-2 | few | TGTGCCAGCAGGACTGGCGGGGGGCTTCGGTCACCCCTCCACTTT | CASRTGGGLRSPLHF
- | TRBJ1-1 | TRBV12-3/TRBV12-4 | many | TGTGCCAGCAGTTTGGACCGGACTGAAGCTTTCTTT | CASSLDRTEAFF
TRBD2 | TRBJ2-5 | TRBV6-2/TRBV6-3 | few | TGTGCCAGCAGACGTTCTAGCGGGGGAGAGACCCAGTACTTC | CASRRSSGGETQYF
- | TRBJ1-2 | TRBV5-1 | many | TGCGCCAGCAGCAGGTCGGATTCCAACTATGGCTACACCTTC | CASSRSDSNYGYTF
TRBD2 | TRBJ2-1 | TRBV11-2 | - | TGTGCCAGCAGCTTAGGCCGGGGGGACGGTGAGCAGTTCTTC | CASSLGRGDGEQFF
- | TRBJ2-5 | TRBV12-3/TRBV12-4 | - | TGTGCCAGCAGTCCCTTAAGGGGGGGAGAGACCCAGTACTTC | CASSPLRGGETQYF
- | TRBJ1-6 | TRBV6-2/TRBV6-3 | many | TGTGCCAGCAGTTACTCGGATAATTCACCCCTCCACTTT | CASSYSDNSPLHF
- | TRBJ1-1 | TRBV7-2 | - | TGTGCCAGCAGCCGACAGGCGGACACTGAAGCTTTCTTT | CASSRQADTEAFF
TRBD2 | TRBJ2-3 | TRBV20-1 | few | TGCAGTGCTCAGGCTAGCGGGGGGGGGACGGGCACAGATACGCAGTATTTT | CSAQASGGGTGTDTQYF